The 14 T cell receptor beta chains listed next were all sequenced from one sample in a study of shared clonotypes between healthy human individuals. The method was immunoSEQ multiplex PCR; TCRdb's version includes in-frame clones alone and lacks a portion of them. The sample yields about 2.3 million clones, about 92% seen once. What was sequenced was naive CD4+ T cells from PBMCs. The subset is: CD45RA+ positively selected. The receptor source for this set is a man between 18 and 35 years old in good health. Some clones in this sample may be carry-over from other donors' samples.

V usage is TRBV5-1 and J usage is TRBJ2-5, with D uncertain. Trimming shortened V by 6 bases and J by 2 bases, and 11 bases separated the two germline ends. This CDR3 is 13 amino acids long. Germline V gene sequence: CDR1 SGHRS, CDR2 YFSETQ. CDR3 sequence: CASTSSPQETQYF. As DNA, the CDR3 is TGCGCCAGCACCTCCAGCCCTCAAGAGACCCAGTACTTC.

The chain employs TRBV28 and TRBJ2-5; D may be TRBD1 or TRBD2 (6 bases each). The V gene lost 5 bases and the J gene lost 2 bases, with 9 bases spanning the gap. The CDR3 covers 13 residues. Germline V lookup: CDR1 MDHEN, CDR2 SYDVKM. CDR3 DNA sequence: TGTGCCAGCAGTCGGGGGCGTCAAGAGACCCAGTACTTC. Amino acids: CASSRGRQETQYF.

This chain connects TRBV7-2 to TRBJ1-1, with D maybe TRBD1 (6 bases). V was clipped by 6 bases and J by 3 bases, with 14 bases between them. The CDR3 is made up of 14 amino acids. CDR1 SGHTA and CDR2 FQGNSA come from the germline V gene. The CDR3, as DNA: TGTGCCAGCAGGAGAACCGCAGGGGACACTGAAGCTTTCTTT. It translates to CASRRTAGDTEAFF.

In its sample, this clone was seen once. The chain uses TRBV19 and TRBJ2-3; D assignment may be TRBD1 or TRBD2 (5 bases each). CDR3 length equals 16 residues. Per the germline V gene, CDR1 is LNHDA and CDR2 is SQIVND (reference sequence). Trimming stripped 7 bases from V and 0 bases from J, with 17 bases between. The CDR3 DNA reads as TGTGCCAGTATTGCCACAGGCGGGCCGAGCACAGATACGCAGTATTTT. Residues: CASIATGGPSTDTQYF.

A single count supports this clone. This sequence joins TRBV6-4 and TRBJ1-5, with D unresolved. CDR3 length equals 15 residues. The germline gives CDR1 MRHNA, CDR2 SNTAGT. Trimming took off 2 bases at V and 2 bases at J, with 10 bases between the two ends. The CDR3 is CASSDGTTRNQPQHF. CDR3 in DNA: TGTGCCAGCAGTGACGGCACCACGCGCAATCAGCCCCAGCATTTT.

CDR3 sequence: CASSWQGGTGELFF. CDR3 in DNA: TGTGCCAGCAGTTGGCAGGGGGGCACCGGGGAGCTGTTTTTT. The V call is TRBV6-4, the J call TRBJ2-2; the D gene is possibly TRBD1 (7 bases). The CDR3 runs to 14 residues. Looked up from germline, CDR1 is MRHNA and CDR2 is SNTAGT. Between the trimmed V and J ends, which lost 5 bases and 4 bases, there was a span of 11 bases.

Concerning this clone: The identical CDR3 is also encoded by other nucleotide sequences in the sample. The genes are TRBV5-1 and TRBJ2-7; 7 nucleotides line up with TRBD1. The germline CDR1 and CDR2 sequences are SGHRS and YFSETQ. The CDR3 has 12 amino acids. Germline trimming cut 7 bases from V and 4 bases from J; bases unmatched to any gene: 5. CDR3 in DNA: TGCGCCAGCGGACCGACAGGGTACGAGCAGTACTTC. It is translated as CASGPTGYEQYF.

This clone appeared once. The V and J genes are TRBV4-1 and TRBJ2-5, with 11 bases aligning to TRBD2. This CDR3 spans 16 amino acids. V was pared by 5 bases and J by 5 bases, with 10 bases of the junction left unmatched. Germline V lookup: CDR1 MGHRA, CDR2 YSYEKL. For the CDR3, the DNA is TGCGCCAGCAGCGCGGCGAAGATAGCGGGAGGGGAGACCCAGTACTTC. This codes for CASSAAKIAGGETQYF.

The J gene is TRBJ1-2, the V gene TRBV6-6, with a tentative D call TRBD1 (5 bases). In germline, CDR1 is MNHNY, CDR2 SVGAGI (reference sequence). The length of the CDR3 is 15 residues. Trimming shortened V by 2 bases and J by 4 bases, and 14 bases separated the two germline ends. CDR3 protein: CASSYQKRDSYGYTF. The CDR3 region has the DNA TGTGCCAGCAGTTACCAGAAGCGAGACAGCTATGGCTACACCTTC.

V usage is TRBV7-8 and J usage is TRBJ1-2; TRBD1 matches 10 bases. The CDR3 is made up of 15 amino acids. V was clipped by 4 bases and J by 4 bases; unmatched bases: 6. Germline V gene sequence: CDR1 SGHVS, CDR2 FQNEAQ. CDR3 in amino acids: CASSSGQGEIYGYTF. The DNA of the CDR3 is TGTGCCAGCAGCTCCGGACAGGGGGAGATCTATGGCTACACCTTC.

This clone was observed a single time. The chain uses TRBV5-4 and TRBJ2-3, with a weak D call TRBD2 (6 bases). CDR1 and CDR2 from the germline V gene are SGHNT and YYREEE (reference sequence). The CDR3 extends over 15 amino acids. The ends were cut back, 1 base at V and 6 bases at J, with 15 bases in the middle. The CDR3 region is CASSLLRETFDTQYF. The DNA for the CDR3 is TGTGCCAGCAGCTTGTTACGGGAGACGTTTGATACGCAGTATTTT.

Written as DNA, the CDR3 is TGCGCCAGCAGCCAGGCTGGGGTTCCCTATATCTACGAGCAGTACTTC. This codes for CASSQAGVPYIYEQYF. The V gene is TRBV4-1, the J gene TRBJ2-7, with no clear D. V lost 3 bases to trimming and J lost 3 bases, with 18 bases between them. The CDR3 consists of 16 residues. CDR1 and CDR2 (germline): MGHRA, YSYEKL.

The CDR3 loop is CASGSSFRPQHF. The DNA of the CDR3 is TGTGCCAGTGGAAGTTCCTTTCGGCCCCAGCATTTT. This chain connects TRBV19 to TRBJ1-5; D unresolved. The germline V gene encodes CDR1 LNHDA and CDR2 SQIVND (reference sequence). The CDR3 has 12 amino acids. Deletions cut 8 bases from V and 9 bases from J, with 14 bases between.

The CDR3 loop reads CASSLSRSGRRQYF. CDR3 in DNA: TGTGCCAGCAGTTTATCTCGCAGCGGGAGGAGGCAGTACTTC. The gene calls are TRBV28 and TRBJ2-7, with 9 bases identical to TRBD2. Germline CDR1 reads MDHEN; CDR2 reads SYDVKM. The CDR3 sequence is 14 residues long. Trimming removed 1 base from V and 9 bases from J; junction bases left unmatched: 7.